This T cell receptor beta chain appears in the sequencing data of a study of regulatory T cells in long-lasting Graves disease. Time point reported: newly diagnosed GD, antithyroid drugs for less than 3 months. RNA extracted from PBMCs served as the sequencing template. For TCR beta, libraries came from iRepertoire HTBI primers and Arm-PCR of CDR3 regions. TCRdb recomputed calls from the multiplex PCR reads with MiXCR, one row per CDR3 protein. The sample includes about 220,000 distinct CDR3 sequences, roughly 18% of them seen just once. The CDR3 spans 17 residues. V was clipped by 2 bases and J by 0 bases, with 14 bases between them. Germline values: CDR1 SGHVS, CDR2 FQNEAQ. General study results and limits: The small sample size may have reduced accuracy.

There are many counts of this clonotype. Antigen specificity is unknown. This sequence was found in a female donor with Graves disease. V and J are TRBV7-8 and TRBJ2-1, with D perhaps matching TRBD1 (5 bases). Source: peripheral blood mononuclear cells (PBMCs), taken at new diagnosis, from a patient treated with antithyroid drugs. The chain's CDR3 is CASSLTGGSSSYNEQFF. In nucleotides, the CDR3 is TGTGCCAGCAGCTTAACAGGCGGATCAAGCTCCTACAATGAGCAGTTCTTC.